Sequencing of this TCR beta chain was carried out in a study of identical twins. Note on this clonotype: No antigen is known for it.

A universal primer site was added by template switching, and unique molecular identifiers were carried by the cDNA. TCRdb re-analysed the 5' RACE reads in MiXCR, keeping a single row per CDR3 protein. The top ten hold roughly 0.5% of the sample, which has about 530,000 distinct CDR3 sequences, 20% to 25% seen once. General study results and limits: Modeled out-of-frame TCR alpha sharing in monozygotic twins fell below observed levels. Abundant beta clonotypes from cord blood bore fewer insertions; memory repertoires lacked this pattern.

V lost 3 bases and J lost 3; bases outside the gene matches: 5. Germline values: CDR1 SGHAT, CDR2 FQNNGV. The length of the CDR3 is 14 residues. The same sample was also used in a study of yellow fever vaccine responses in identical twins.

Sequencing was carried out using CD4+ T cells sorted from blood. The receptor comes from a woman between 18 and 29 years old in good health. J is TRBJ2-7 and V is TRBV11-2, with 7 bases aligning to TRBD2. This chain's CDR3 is CASSFQAGSYEQYF. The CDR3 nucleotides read TGTGCCAGCAGCTTCCAAGCGGGGAGCTACGAGCAGTACTTC.